This T cell receptor beta chain derives from a study of early T cells in non-severe SARS-CoV-2 infection. This clonotype was counted ten times or more. CDR3 length: 13 residues. Trimming took off 2 bases at V and 6 bases at J, with 11 bases between the two ends. The germline CDR1 and CDR2 sequences are MNHEY and SMNVEV (reference sequence). Attached unique molecular identifiers marked individual cDNA molecules. TCRdb itself ran the 5' RACE reads through MiXCR, one entry per CDR3 protein. The repertoire includes 20,000 to 25,000 distinct CDR3 sequences, around 4% of them detected once, and roughly 20% sits in the top ten.

The clonotype was recovered from an adult who was a healthcare worker with PCR-confirmed SARS-CoV-2 infection or an uninfected control (not recorded which). V is TRBV27 and J is TRBJ2-7, with D maybe TRBD1 (5 bases). The sequenced sample consisted of whole blood. The DNA of the CDR3 is TGTGCCAGCAGTTTAGACGAAGGGGCCGAGCAGTACTTC. Translating gives CASSLDEGAEQYF.